Listed here are 28 T cell receptor beta chains from one sample, sequenced in a study of blood T cell repertoires in COVID-19. Clones were sequenced by immunoSEQ multiplex PCR, and TCRdb holds only the in-frame ones, with some missing. The table includes roughly 150,000 clones, around 89% detected once. Sequencing was performed on peripheral blood. The receptors derive from a middle-aged woman with acute or convalescent COVID-19.

The DNA for the CDR3 is TGTGCCAGCAGCCAAAGTCTAGCGGGGGAGTCTTCCACCGGGGAGCTGTTTTTT. As protein: CASSQSLAGESSTGELFF. This chain connects TRBV4-2 to TRBJ2-2; 10 nucleotides agree with TRBD2. V gave up 2 bases and J gave up 4 bases; unmatched junction bases: 10. Germline CDR1 and CDR2: LGHNA and YNFKEQ. The CDR3 extends over 18 amino acids.

This chain joins TRBV28 and TRBJ1-5; D unresolved. V was cut by 4 bases and J by 3 bases, with 7 bases left in between. There are 13 residues in the CDR3. Germline V gene lookup returns CDR1 MDHEN and CDR2 SYDVKM. This CDR3 reads CASSSTYNQPQHF. The DNA of the CDR3 is TGTGCCAGCAGTTCGACATACAATCAGCCCCAGCATTTT. The full variable domain, its missing parts supplied by reference TRBV28 and TRBJ1-5, is DVKVTQSSRYLVKRTGEKVFLECVQDMDHENMFWYRQDPGLGLRLIYFSYDVKMKEKGDIPEGYSVSREKKERFSLILESASTNQTSMYLCASSSTYNQPQHFGDGTRLSIL.

This clone was recorded a few times. V is TRBV5-8 and J is TRBJ1-2, with a tentative D call TRBD1 (5 bases). Deletions cut 0 bases from V and 1 base from J, with 16 bases between. The CDR3 length is 17 residues. CDR1 and CDR2 from the germline V gene are SGHTS and YDEGEE. The CDR3 is CASSLEVYTGYNYGYTF. In nucleotides, the CDR3 is TGTGCCAGCAGCTTGGAAGTATACACAGGATATAACTATGGCTACACCTTC. The whole variable domain, filled in from reference TRBV5-8 and TRBJ1-2, reads EAGVTQSPTHLIKTRGQQATLRCSPISGHTSVYWYQQALGLGLQFLLWYDEGEERNRGNFPPRFSGRQFPNYSSELNVNALELEDSALYLCASSLEVYTGYNYGYTFGSGTRLTVV.

V is TRBV29-1 and J is TRBJ2-1; 8 bases agree with TRBD1. The CDR3 has 13 residues. Germline lookup yields CDR1 SQVTM and CDR2 ANQGSEA. V trimming: 7 bases; J trimming: 4 bases; junction bases outside the gene matches: 6. The CDR3 spells CSGDRGLYNEQFF. The DNA for the CDR3 is TGCAGCGGCGACAGGGGACTGTACAATGAGCAGTTCTTC.

The CDR3: CASSFGSGNTIYF. In DNA, the CDR3 is TGTGCCAGCAGTTTCGGCTCTGGAAACACCATATATTTT. The chain couples TRBV12-3 or TRBV12-4 to TRBJ1-3; D gene uncertain. The CDR3 loop spans 13 amino acids. Trimming pared 3 bases from V and 0 bases from J, leaving 3 bases between.

The chain has TRBV5-1 and TRBJ1-6, with 7 bases fitting TRBD1. Per germline, CDR1 SGHRS and CDR2 YFSETQ. The trim removed 4 bases at V and 5 bases at J, leaving 3 bases unmatched. The CDR3 totals 14 residues. The CDR3 nucleotides are TGCGCCAGCAGCGAGGGACAGCATAATTCACCCCTCCACTTT. Residues: CASSEGQHNSPLHF.

This clone turned up a few times. V and J are TRBV24-1 and TRBJ1-2, with a weak D call TRBD1 (5 bases). V lost 3 bases, J lost 4 bases, and 8 bases lay in between. The CDR3 is 13 residues long. The germline V gene has CDR1 KGHDR and CDR2 SFDVKD. For the CDR3, the DNA is TGTGCCACCAGTGATAGGGACTCCTATGGCTACACCTTC. Residues: CATSDRDSYGYTF.

This clone was seen a single time. This rearrangement joins TRBV14 to TRBJ1-1, with a weak D call TRBD1 (5 bases). The germline V and J ends were trimmed by 5 bases and 5 bases, with 15 bases remaining between them. From germline, CDR1 is SGHDN and CDR2 FVKESK. The CDR3 has 14 residues. This chain's CDR3 is CASSTQGVGTEAFF. CDR3 nucleotides: TGTGCCAGCAGCACACAAGGGGTCGGGACTGAAGCTTTCTTT.

The J gene is TRBJ1-6, the V gene TRBV5-1, with D possibly matching TRBD1 (6 bases). The ends were cut back, 2 bases at V and 6 bases at J, with 12 bases in the middle. Germline CDR1 is SGHRS and CDR2 is YFSETQ. The CDR3 consists of 15 residues. The CDR3 sequence is CASSLGGISNSPLHF. The DNA for the CDR3 is TGCGCCAGCAGCTTAGGGGGAATTAGTAATTCACCCCTCCACTTT.

V is TRBV10-3 and J is TRBJ1-5, with TRBD1 matching 8 bases. The CDR3 runs 16 residues. CDR1 and CDR2 from the germline V gene are ENHRY and SYGVKD. J gave up 7 bases and V 3 bases, and 11 bases lay outside the gene matches. Here the CDR3 DNA reads TGTGCCATCAGTGACCGGCAGGGGACAGGCGGGCAGCCCCAGCATTTT. Protein product: CAISDRQGTGGQPQHF.

The chain combines TRBV19 with TRBJ2-3, with 7 bases identical to TRBD1. V lost 4 bases, J lost 2 bases, and 3 bases stayed unmatched. Per germline, CDR1 LNHDA and CDR2 SQIVND (reference sequence). This CDR3 is 14 amino acids long. CDR3 bases: TGTGCCAGTAGTAATGACAGGGCCACAGATACGCAGTATTTT. It is translated as CASSNDRATDTQYF. The whole variable domain, remainder taken from reference TRBV19 and TRBJ2-3, is DGGITQSPKYLFRKEGQNVTLSCEQNLNHDAMYWYRQDPGQGLRLIYYSQIVNDFQKGDIAEGYSVSREKKESFPLTVTSAQKNPTAFYLCASSNDRATDTQYFGPGTRLTVL.

This chain joins TRBV5-1 and TRBJ1-1, with 7 bases matching TRBD1. From germline, CDR1 is SGHRS and CDR2 YFSETQ. Trimming took 3 bases from V and 1 from J; bases not matched to a gene: 6. The CDR3 sequence is 15 residues long. CDR3 DNA sequence: TGCGCCAGCAGCTCCCGAGGGACAGAGAACACTGAAGCTTTCTTT. This gives the protein CASSSRGTENTEAFF.

The chain joins TRBV19 to TRBJ2-3; TRBD1 agrees at 9 bases. The CDR3 covers 17 residues. J gave up 4 bases and V 5 bases, and 13 bases lay outside the gene matches. Germline V gene lookup returns CDR1 LNHDA and CDR2 SQIVND (reference sequence). The CDR3, as DNA: TGTGCCAGTAGTCCCCTGACAGGGGGGCAAATTCCAGATACGCAGTATTTT. Amino acids: CASSPLTGGQIPDTQYF.

The chain has TRBV5-8 and TRBJ2-1; TRBD2 matches at 8 bases. Germline loops: CDR1 SGHTS, CDR2 YDEGEE. This CDR3 region has 15 residues. The junction had 9 bases not matched to a gene; V was cut back by 4 bases and J by 6 bases. The CDR3 is CASSRRPGGVNEQFF. The CDR3 nucleotides read TGTGCCAGCAGCCGAAGACCCGGGGGGGTCAATGAGCAGTTCTTC. The entire variable domain, with the rest obtained from reference TRBV5-8 and TRBJ2-1, is as follows: EAGVTQSPTHLIKTRGQQATLRCSPISGHTSVYWYQQALGLGLQFLLWYDEGEERNRGNFPPRFSGRQFPNYSSELNVNALELEDSALYLCASSRRPGGVNEQFFGPGTRLTVL.

This clone was seen only a few times. The chain uses TRBV18 and TRBJ2-1; 9 nucleotides agree with TRBD1. V dropped 4 bases and J dropped 3; count of bases not matched to a gene: 10. Germline V gives CDR1 KGHSH, CDR2 LQKENI. This CDR3 comprises 17 residues. CDR3 coding DNA: TGTGCCAGCTCACTAAGCATCCCGACAGGGGGCTACAATGAGCAGTTCTTC. This translates into CASSLSIPTGGYNEQFF. Based on the CDR3 plus reference TRBV18 and TRBJ2-1, the full variable domain is NAGVMQNPRHLVRRRGQEARLRCSPMKGHSHVYWYRQLPEEGLKFMVYLQKENIIDESGMPKERFSAEFPKEGPSILRIQQVVRGDSAAYFCASSLSIPTGGYNEQFFGPGTRLTVL.

Only one count was recorded for this clone. The chain employs TRBV5-1 and TRBJ2-2; TRBD1 agrees at 7 bases. V lost 1 base, J lost 6 bases, and 6 bases stayed unmatched. The CDR3 runs to 15 residues. Germline V gene data show CDR1 as SGHRS and CDR2 as YFSETQ. Here the CDR3 DNA reads TGCGCCAGCAGCTTGCCTGACAGGGAAGCCGGGGAGCTGTTTTTT. Translation gives CASSLPDREAGELFF.

The chain carries TRBV27 and TRBJ2-5; weak D call: TRBD2 (5 bases). The CDR3 covers 14 residues. V was shortened by 3 bases and J by 1 base, with 9 bases between the two germline ends. The germline V gene has CDR1 MNHEY and CDR2 SMNVEV (reference sequence). This CDR3 is CASSFLGSQETQYF. The CDR3 DNA reads as TGTGCCAGCAGTTTTCTTGGGAGCCAAGAGACCCAGTACTTC.

The rearrangement uses TRBV5-1 and TRBJ2-1, with D possibly being TRBD2 (6 bases). The V end was cut by 0 bases, the J end by 1 base, with 11 bases between. In germline, CDR1 is SGHRS, CDR2 YFSETQ. The CDR3 extends over 16 amino acids. The CDR3 DNA sequence: TGCGCCAGCAGCTTGGGAACGGGGGTATCCTACAATGAGCAGTTCTTC. As protein: CASSLGTGVSYNEQFF.

V and J are TRBV5-1 and TRBJ1-6, with TRBD1 matching over 9 bases. CDR1 is SGHRS, CDR2 YFSETQ, per germline. The CDR3 runs to 18 residues. Trimming at V came to 0 bases and at J to 7 bases, leaving 11 bases not matched to a gene. The CDR3 loop is CASSLAPRDRVGNSPLHF. The CDR3 DNA sequence: TGCGCCAGCAGCTTGGCCCCCCGGGACAGGGTCGGAAATTCACCCCTCCACTTT.

The chain employs TRBV6-5 and TRBJ1-1; unclear D gene. The CDR3 is 12 residues long. Germline V gives CDR1 MNHEY, CDR2 SVGAGI. V lost 6 bases to trimming and J lost 8 bases, with 13 bases between them. The chain's CDR3 is CASRRLGGEAFF. CDR3 nucleotides: TGTGCCAGCAGACGGCTCGGAGGGGAAGCTTTCTTT.

The rearrangement uses TRBV7-9 and TRBJ2-3; 7 positions match TRBD1. The V gene end was trimmed by 6 bases and the J gene end by 2 bases; junction bases not matched to a gene: 17. CDR1 SEHNR and CDR2 FQNEAQ come from the germline V gene (reference sequence). The CDR3 covers 18 residues. In DNA form, the CDR3 reads TGTGCCAGCAGTCACAAGGTCAGGGGGAAACATCTCACAGATACGCAGTATTTT. Protein: CASSHKVRGKHLTDTQYF.

The gene calls are TRBV19 and TRBJ2-2; TRBD1 is a possible D gene (5 bases). The V end was cut by 3 bases, the J end by 4 bases, with 9 bases between. Germline CDR1 is LNHDA and CDR2 is SQIVND (reference sequence). This CDR3 spans 14 amino acids. The CDR3 spells CASSISGFTGELFF. CDR3 nucleotide sequence: TGTGCCAGTAGTATCTCAGGGTTCACCGGGGAGCTGTTTTTT.

The chain is built from TRBV12-3 or TRBV12-4 and TRBJ1-6; no clear D. Between the trimmed V and J ends, which lost 3 bases and 6 bases, there was a span of 6 bases. CDR3 length equals 13 residues. CDR3: CASSFTVNSPLHF. In DNA form, the CDR3 reads TGTGCCAGCAGTTTTACGGTTAATTCACCCCTCCACTTT.

This clone has a single count. This sequence joins TRBV6-1 and TRBJ2-1; 8 bases are a match to TRBD2. V dropped 1 base and J dropped 2; count of bases not matched to a gene: 7. CDR1 and CDR2 from the germline V gene are MNHNS and SASEGT. The CDR3 runs to 17 residues. Here the CDR3 reads CASSEVSSGGPYNEQFF. The CDR3 nucleotides read TGTGCCAGCAGTGAAGTCTCAAGCGGGGGCCCCTACAATGAGCAGTTCTTC.

The gene calls are TRBV7-3 and TRBJ2-1; the D gene is possibly TRBD1 (6 bases). The CDR3 consists of 15 residues. V shed 2 bases and J shed 6 bases, with 14 bases lying between them. Germline CDR1 reads SGHTA; CDR2 reads FQGTGA. Here the CDR3 reads CASSLVQGKGNEQFF. Here the CDR3 DNA reads TGTGCCAGCAGCTTAGTTCAGGGGAAGGGCAATGAGCAGTTCTTC.

J is TRBJ1-2 and V is TRBV30, with 7 nucleotides matching TRBD1. The CDR3 spans 15 residues. Germline CDR1 GTSNPN, CDR2 SVGIG (reference sequence). J was trimmed by 3 bases and V by 0 bases; bases with no gene match: 7. CDR3 in amino acids: CAWSVIGGTDYGYTF. CDR3 sequence (DNA): TGTGCCTGGAGTGTAATTGGGGGGACAGACTATGGCTACACCTTC.

This clone was seen a single time. This chain joins TRBV18 and TRBJ2-7; 8 positions match TRBD1. This CDR3 region has 15 residues. V shed 4 bases, J shed 2 bases, and the junction held 7 bases outside the gene matches. Germline CDR1 is KGHSH and CDR2 is LQKENI. CDR3 residues: CASSLRTGYTYEQYF. As DNA, the CDR3 is TGTGCCAGCTCACTCAGGACAGGGTACACCTACGAGCAGTACTTC.

This chain links TRBV28 with TRBJ1-1; a possible D gene is TRBD1 (6 bases). CDR1 is MDHEN and CDR2 is SYDVKM in the germline V gene. V was cut by 5 bases and J by 4 bases, with 11 bases left in between. The CDR3 contains 13 residues. The DNA for the CDR3 is TGTGCCAGCAGTCCAGGACAGTTCACTGAAGCTTTCTTT. This encodes CASSPGQFTEAFF.